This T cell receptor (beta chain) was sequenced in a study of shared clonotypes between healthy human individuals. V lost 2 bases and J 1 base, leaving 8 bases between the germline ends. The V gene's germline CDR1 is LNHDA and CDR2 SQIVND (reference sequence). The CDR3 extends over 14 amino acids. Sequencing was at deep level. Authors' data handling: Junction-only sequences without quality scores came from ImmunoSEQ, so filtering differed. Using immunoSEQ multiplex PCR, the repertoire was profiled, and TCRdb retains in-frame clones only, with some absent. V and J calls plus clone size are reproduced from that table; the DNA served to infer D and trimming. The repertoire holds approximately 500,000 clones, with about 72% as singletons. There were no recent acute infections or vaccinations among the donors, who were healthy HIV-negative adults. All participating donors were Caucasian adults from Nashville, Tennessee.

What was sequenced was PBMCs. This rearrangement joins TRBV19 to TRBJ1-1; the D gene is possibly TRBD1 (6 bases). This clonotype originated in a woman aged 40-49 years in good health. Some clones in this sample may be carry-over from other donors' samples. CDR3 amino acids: CASSIRGTNTEAFF. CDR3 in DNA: TGTGCCAGTAGTATAAGGGGGACGAACACTGAAGCTTTCTTT. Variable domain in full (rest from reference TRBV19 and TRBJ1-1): DGGITQSPKYLFRKEGQNVTLSCEQNLNHDAMYWYRQDPGQGLRLIYYSQIVNDFQKGDIAEGYSVSREKKESFPLTVTSAQKNPTAFYLCASSIRGTNTEAFFGQGTRLTVV.